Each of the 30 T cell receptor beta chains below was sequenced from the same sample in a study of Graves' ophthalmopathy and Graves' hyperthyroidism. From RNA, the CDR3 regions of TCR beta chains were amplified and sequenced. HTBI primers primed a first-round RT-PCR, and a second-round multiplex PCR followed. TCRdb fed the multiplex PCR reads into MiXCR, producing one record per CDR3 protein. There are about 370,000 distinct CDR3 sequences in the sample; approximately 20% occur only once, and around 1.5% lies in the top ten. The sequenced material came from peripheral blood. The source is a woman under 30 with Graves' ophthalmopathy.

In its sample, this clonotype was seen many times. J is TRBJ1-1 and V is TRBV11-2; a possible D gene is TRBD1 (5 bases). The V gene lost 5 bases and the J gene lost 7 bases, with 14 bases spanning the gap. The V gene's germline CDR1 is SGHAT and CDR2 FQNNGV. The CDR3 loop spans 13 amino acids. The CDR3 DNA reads TGTGCCAGCAGCCCTTCGGGGGGTAATGAAGCTTTCTTT. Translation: CASSPSGGNEAFF.

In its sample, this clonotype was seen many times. CDR3 sequence: CAWSGDTEAFF. The CDR3 DNA follows: TGTGCCTGGAGTGGTGACACTGAAGCTTTCTTT. The V gene is TRBV30, the J gene TRBJ1-1, with D hard to call. The CDR3 has 11 residues. V was clipped by 1 base and J by 3 bases, with 3 bases between them. Germline V CDR1 and CDR2: GTSNPN, SVGIG (reference sequence).

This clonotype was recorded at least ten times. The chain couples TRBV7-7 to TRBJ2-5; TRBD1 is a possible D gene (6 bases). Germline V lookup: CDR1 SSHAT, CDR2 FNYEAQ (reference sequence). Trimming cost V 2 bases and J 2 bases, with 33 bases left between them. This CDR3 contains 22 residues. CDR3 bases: TGTGCCAGCAGCTTATGGGGACATTCCCTGCTCGGGTATGGGGACCGGCAAGAGACCCAGTACTTC. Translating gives CASSLWGHSLLGYGDRQETQYF.

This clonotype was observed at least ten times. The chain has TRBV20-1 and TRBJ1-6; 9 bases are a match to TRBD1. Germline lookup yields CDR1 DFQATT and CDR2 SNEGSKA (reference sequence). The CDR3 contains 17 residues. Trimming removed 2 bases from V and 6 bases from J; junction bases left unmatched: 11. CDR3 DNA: TGCAGTGCTAGATCCCTACAGGGGGCGCAGAGTAATTCACCCCTCCACTTT. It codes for CSARSLQGAQSNSPLHF.

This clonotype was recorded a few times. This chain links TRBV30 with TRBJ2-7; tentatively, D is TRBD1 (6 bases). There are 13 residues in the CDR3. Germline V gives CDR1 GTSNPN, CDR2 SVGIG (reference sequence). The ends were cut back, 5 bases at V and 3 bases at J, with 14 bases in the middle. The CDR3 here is CAWQPPGDYEQYF. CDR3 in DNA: TGTGCCTGGCAGCCCCCAGGGGACTACGAGCAGTACTTC.

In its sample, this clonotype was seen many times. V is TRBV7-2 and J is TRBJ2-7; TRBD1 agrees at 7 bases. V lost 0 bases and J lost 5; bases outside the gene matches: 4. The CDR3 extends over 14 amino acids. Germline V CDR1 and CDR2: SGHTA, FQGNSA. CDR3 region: CASSLAGTAHEQYF. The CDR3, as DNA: TGTGCCAGCAGCTTAGCCGGGACAGCCCACGAGCAGTACTTC.

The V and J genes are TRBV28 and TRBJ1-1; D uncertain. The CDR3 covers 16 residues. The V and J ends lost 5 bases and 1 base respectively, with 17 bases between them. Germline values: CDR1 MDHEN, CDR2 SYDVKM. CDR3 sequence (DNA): TGTGCCAGCAGTATCCCCTGGCAGGCTAAGAACACTGAAGCTTTCTTT. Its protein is CASSIPWQAKNTEAFF.

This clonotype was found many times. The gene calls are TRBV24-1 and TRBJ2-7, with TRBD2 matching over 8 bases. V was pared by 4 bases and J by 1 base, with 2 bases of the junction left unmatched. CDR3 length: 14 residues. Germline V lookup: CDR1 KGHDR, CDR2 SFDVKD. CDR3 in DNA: TGTGCCACCAGTGAAGCGGGAGCATCCTACGAGCAGTACTTC. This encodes CATSEAGASYEQYF.

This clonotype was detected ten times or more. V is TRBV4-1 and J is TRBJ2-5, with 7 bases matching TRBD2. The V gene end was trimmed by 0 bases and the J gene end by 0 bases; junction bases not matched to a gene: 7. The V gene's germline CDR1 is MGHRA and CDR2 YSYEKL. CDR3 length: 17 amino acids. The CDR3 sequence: CASSQDGGGPYQETQYF. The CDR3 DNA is TGCGCCAGCAGCCAAGATGGGGGGGGACCGTACCAAGAGACCCAGTACTTC.

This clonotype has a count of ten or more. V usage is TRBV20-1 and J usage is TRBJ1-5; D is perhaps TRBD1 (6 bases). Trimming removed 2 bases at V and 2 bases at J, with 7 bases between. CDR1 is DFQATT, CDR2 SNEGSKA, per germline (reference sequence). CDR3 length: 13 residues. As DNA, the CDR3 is TGCAGTGCTAGACGGACAGGCAATCAGCCCCAGCATTTT. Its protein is CSARRTGNQPQHF.

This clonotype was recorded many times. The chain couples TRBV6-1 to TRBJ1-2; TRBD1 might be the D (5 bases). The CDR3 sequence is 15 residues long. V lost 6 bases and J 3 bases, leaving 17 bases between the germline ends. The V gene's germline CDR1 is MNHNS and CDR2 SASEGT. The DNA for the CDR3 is TGTGCCAGCAGCCCTAGAGTGGGACTGGACTATGGCTACACCTTC. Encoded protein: CASSPRVGLDYGYTF.

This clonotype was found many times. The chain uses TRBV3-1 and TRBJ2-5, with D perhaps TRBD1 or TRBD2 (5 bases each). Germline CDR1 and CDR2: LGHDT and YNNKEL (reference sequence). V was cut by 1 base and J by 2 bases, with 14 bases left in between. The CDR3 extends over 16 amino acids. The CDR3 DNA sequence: TGTGCCAGCAGCCAAGGAAAGGGATGGGGGCAAGAGACCCAGTACTTC. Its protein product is CASSQGKGWGQETQYF.

CDR3 in DNA: TGTGCCAGCAGCTTAGGAGGGAATACCAAAGCTTTCTTT. This encodes CASSLGGNTKAFF. The rearrangement uses TRBV7-2 and TRBJ1-1; D is undetermined. This CDR3 is 13 amino acids long. Trimming cost V 1 base and J 9 bases, with 12 bases left between them. Germline assignment: CDR1 SGHTA and CDR2 FQGNSA.

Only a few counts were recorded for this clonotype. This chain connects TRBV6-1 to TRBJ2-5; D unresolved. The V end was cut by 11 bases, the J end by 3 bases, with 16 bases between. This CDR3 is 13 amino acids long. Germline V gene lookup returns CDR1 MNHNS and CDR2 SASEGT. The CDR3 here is CAAGTGMEETQYF. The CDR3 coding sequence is TGTGCCGCCGGTACGGGCATGGAAGAGACCCAGTACTTC.

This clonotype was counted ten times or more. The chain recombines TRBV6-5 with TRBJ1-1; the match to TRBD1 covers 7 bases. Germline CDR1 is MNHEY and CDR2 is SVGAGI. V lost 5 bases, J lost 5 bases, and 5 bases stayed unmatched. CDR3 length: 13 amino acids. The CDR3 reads CASSLEGATEAFF. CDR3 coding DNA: TGTGCCAGCAGTCTAGAGGGGGCGACTGAAGCTTTCTTT.

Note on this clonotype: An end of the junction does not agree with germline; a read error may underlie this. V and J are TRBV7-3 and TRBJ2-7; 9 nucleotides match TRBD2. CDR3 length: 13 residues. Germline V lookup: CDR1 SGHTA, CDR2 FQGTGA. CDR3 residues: CASAGGDSYGQYF. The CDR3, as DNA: TGTGCCAGCGCGGGGGGGGACTCCTACGGGCAGTACTTC.

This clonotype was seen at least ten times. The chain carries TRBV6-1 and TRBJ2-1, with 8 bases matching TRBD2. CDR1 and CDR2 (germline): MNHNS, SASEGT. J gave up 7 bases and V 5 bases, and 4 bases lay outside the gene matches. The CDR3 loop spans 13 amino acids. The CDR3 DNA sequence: TGTGCCAGCAGTCCGGGGGGGACTAATGAGCAGTTCTTC. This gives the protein CASSPGGTNEQFF.

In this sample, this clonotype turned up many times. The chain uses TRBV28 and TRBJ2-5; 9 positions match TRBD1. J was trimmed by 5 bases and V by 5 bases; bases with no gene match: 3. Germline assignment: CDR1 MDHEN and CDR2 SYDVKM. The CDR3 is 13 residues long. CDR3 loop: CASSHRGRETQYF. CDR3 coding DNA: TGTGCCAGCAGTCACAGGGGGCGGGAGACCCAGTACTTC.

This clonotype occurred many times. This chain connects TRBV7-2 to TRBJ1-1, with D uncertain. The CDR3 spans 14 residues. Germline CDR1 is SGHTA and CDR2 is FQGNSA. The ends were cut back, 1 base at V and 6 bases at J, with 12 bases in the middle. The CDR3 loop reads CASSLGSSSPEAFF. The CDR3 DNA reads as TGTGCCAGCAGCTTAGGATCTTCTAGCCCTGAAGCTTTCTTT.

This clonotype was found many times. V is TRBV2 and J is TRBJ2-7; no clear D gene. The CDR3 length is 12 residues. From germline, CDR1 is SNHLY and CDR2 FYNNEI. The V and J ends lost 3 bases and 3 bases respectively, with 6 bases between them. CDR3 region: CASSDIFYEQYF. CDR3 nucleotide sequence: TGTGCCAGCAGTGACATTTTCTACGAGCAGTACTTC.

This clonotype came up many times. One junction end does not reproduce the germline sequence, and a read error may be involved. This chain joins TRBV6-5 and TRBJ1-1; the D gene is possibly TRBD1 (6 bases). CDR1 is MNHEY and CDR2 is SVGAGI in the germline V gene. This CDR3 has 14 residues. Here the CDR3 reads CATSHGGGQSEAFF. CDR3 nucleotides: TGTGCCACCAGTCACGGGGGCGGACAGAGTGAAGCTTTCTTT.

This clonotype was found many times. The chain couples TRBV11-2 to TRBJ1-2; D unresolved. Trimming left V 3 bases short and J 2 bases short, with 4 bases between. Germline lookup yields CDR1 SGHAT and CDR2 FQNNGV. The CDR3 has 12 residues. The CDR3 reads CASSFRNYGYTF. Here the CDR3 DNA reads TGTGCCAGCAGCTTCCGGAACTATGGCTACACCTTC. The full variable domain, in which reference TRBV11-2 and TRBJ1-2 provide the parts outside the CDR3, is EAGVAQSPRYKIIEKRQSVAFWCNPISGHATLYWYQQILGQGPKLLIQFQNNGVVDDSQLPKDRFSAERLKGVDSTLKIQPAKLEDSAVYLCASSFRNYGYTFGSGTRLTVV.

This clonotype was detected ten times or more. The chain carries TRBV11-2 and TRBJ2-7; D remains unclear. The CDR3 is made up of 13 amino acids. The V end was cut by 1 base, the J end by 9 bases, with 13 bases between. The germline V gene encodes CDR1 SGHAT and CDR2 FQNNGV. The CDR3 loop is CASSLGGIVWQYF. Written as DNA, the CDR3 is TGTGCCAGCAGCTTAGGTGGTATTGTTTGGCAGTACTTC.

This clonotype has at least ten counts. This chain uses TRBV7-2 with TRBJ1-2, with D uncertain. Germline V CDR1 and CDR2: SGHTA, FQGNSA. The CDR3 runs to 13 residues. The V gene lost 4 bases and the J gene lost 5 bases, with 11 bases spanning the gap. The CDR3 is CASSSLVRYGYTF. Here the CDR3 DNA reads TGTGCCAGCAGCTCTCTCGTTCGGTATGGCTACACCTTC.

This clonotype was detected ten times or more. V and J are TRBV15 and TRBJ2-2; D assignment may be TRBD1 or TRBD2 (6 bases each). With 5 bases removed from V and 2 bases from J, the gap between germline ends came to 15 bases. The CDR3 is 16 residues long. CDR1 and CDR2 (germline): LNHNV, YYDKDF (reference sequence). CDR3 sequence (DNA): TGTGCCACCAGCTTCCGACGGGGGCCCAACACCGGGGAGCTGTTTTTT. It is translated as CATSFRRGPNTGELFF.

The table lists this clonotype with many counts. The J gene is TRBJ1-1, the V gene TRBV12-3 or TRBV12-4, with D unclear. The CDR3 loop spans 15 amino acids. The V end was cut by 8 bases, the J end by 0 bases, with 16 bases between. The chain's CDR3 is CASPTLGRLNTEAFF. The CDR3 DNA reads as TGTGCCAGCCCGACCCTGGGCAGATTGAACACTGAAGCTTTCTTT.

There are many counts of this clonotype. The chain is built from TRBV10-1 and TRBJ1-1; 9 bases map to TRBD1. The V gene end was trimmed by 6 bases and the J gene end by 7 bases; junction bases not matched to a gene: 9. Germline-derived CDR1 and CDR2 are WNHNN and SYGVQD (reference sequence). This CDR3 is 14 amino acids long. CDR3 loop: CASSAGTGKIEAFF. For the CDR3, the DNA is TGCGCCAGCAGCGCCGGGACAGGGAAAATTGAAGCTTTCTTT.

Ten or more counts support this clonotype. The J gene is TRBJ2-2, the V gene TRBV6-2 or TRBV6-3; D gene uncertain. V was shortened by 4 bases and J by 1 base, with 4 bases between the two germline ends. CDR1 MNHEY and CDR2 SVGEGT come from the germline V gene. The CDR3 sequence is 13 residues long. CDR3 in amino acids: CASSSGNTGELFF. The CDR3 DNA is TGTGCCAGCAGTTCAGGGAACACCGGGGAGCTGTTTTTT.

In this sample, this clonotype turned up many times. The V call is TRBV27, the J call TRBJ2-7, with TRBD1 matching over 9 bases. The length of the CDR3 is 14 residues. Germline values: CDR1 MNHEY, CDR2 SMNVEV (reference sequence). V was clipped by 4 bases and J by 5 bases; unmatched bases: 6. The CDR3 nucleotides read TGTGCCAGCAGTTACAGGGGGCGCCTGGACGAGCAGTACTTC. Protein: CASSYRGRLDEQYF.

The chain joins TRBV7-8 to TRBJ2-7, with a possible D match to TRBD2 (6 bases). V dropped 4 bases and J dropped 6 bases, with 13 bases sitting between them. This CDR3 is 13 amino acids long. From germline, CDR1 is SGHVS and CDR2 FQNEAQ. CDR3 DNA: TGTGCCAGCAGCTCCCTGACTAGTTCCGAGCAGTACTTC. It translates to CASSSLTSSEQYF.